Below, 30 T cell receptor beta chains from the same sample are listed, as sequenced in a study of PD-1 blockade in mismatch repair-deficient tumors. Produced via immunoSEQ multiplex PCR; TCRdb's table is partial and in-frame only. Here the sample spans about 9,400 clones, around 83% being singletons. The starting material was PBMCs, obtained 46 weeks after starting pembrolizumab. The origin of the receptors is an adult with mismatch repair-deficient cancer.

The V call is TRBV7-6, the J call TRBJ2-3, with 7 bases lining up with TRBD2. J was trimmed by 1 base and V by 4 bases; bases with no gene match: 5. The germline V gene encodes CDR1 SGHVS and CDR2 FNYEAQ. CDR3 length: 15 amino acids. The CDR3 loop is CASSSLAEGTDTQYF. CDR3 DNA: TGTGCCAGCAGCTCGCTAGCGGAGGGCACAGATACGCAGTATTTT.

The V and J genes are TRBV19 and TRBJ1-1, with 8 bases lining up with TRBD1. The CDR3 contains 16 residues. Trimming at V came to 5 bases and at J to 1 base, leaving 9 bases not matched to a gene. CDR1 is LNHDA, CDR2 SQIVND, per germline (reference sequence). In DNA form, the CDR3 reads TGTGCCAGTAGTCCCCGACAGGGGCGAGGGAACACTGAAGCTTTCTTT. Its translation is CASSPRQGRGNTEAFF.

The chain combines TRBV2 with TRBJ2-1; D possibly corresponds to TRBD2 (6 bases). The CDR3 totals 13 residues. Germline CDR1 is SNHLY and CDR2 is FYNNEI. Trimming left V 8 bases short and J 5 bases short, with 13 bases between. CDR3 in amino acids: CASHRDLDNEQFF. The CDR3 nucleotides are TGTGCCAGCCACCGGGACTTGGACAATGAGCAGTTCTTC.

The chain has TRBV11-1 and TRBJ2-4, with TRBD1 matching over 8 bases. The CDR3 sequence is 14 residues long. CDR1 SGHAT and CDR2 FQDESV come from the germline V gene (reference sequence). V lost 2 bases, J lost 5 bases, and 2 bases stayed unmatched. CDR3 nucleotides: TGTGCCAGCAGCTTATCAGGGGGCGAAAACATTCAGTACTTC. This codes for CASSLSGGENIQYF.

This clone was seen more than once but under ten times. The CDR3 loop reads CASRPTGGTEAFF. The DNA of the CDR3 is TGCGCCAGCAGACCGACCGGGGGCACTGAAGCTTTCTTT. The chain is built from TRBV4-1 and TRBJ1-1; D perhaps matches TRBD1 (5 bases). The CDR3 spans 13 residues. Trimming pared 6 bases from V and 4 bases from J, leaving 12 bases between. Germline V gene sequence: CDR1 MGHRA, CDR2 YSYEKL.

This clone was seen once. The V and J genes are TRBV15 and TRBJ1-5; TRBD1 agrees at 9 bases. With 4 bases clipped from V and 0 bases from J, the junction kept 7 bases outside the gene matches. Germline V gene lookup returns CDR1 LNHNV and CDR2 YYDKDF (reference sequence). The CDR3 spans 17 residues. In nucleotides, the CDR3 is TGTGCCACCAGCAAAGGGACAGGGACTTATAGCAATCAGCCCCAGCATTTT. This translates into CATSKGTGTYSNQPQHF.

The J gene is TRBJ2-2, the V gene TRBV30; TRBD1 is a possible D gene (6 bases). Germline V gene sequence: CDR1 GTSNPN, CDR2 SVGIG (reference sequence). This CDR3 has 14 amino acids. V lost 3 bases and J lost 2, with 10 bases in between. The CDR3 is CAWRGDINTGELFF. In DNA form, the CDR3 reads TGTGCCTGGAGGGGGGACATAAACACCGGGGAGCTGTTTTTT.

This rearrangement joins TRBV10-1 to TRBJ1-2, with D perhaps TRBD1 (5 bases). The CDR3 sequence is 13 residues long. Trimming took off 2 bases at V and 8 bases at J, with 12 bases between the two ends. From germline, CDR1 is WNHNN and CDR2 SYGVQD (reference sequence). DNA of the CDR3: TGCGCCAGCAGTGAGCAACAGGAAGGCGGCTACACCTTC. Its protein is CASSEQQEGGYTF.

V usage is TRBV5-3 and J usage is TRBJ1-1; 9 nucleotides align to TRBD1. TRBV5-3 belongs to the ORF category, with a function that is uncertain. The trim removed 4 bases at V and 7 bases at J, leaving 11 bases unmatched. This CDR3 region has 15 residues. The CDR3 sequence is CARSVENRGRNEAFF. The CDR3 DNA is TGTGCCAGAAGCGTGGAAAACAGGGGGCGGAATGAAGCTTTCTTT.

CDR3 in amino acids: CASSRDYFETYNEQFF. In DNA form, the CDR3 reads TGTGCCAGCAGCCGGGACTACTTCGAAACCTACAATGAGCAGTTCTTC. This chain links TRBV5-4 with TRBJ2-1; TRBD2 aligns across 7 bases. The CDR3 is made up of 16 amino acids. Looked up from germline, CDR1 is SGHNT and CDR2 is YYREEE (reference sequence). Trimming at V came to 4 bases and at J to 2 bases, leaving 9 bases not matched to a gene.

The chain is built from TRBV7-8 and TRBJ2-7; tentative D call: TRBD1 (6 bases). Trimming stripped 5 bases from V and 0 bases from J, with 11 bases between. The germline gives CDR1 SGHVS, CDR2 FQNEAQ. This CDR3 comprises 14 residues. The DNA for the CDR3 is TGTGCCAGCAGCGAGTGGACAGTCTCCTACGAGCAGTACTTC. It yields the protein CASSEWTVSYEQYF.

This chain joins TRBV10-3 and TRBJ2-1, with 14 bases fitting TRBD2. The V gene end was trimmed by 2 bases and the J gene end by 7 bases; junction bases not matched to a gene: 7. The germline CDR1 and CDR2 sequences are ENHRY and SYGVKD. The CDR3 runs 17 residues. The CDR3 loop is CAISEAGGLAGENEQFF. CDR3 DNA: TGTGCCATCAGTGAGGCCGGGGGACTAGCGGGAGAGAATGAGCAGTTCTTC.

The gene calls are TRBV6-6 and TRBJ2-7; unclear D gene. The CDR3 spans 13 residues. The germline V gene encodes CDR1 MNHNY and CDR2 SVGAGI (reference sequence). The V end was cut by 6 bases, the J end by 5 bases, with 14 bases between. CDR3 amino acids: CASRPTGTDEQYF. In DNA, the CDR3 is TGTGCCAGCAGGCCGACTGGTACGGACGAGCAGTACTTC.

V gene TRBV6-1 combines with J gene TRBJ1-2; 7 nucleotides align to TRBD1. The CDR3 consists of 14 residues. Germline-derived CDR1 and CDR2 are MNHNS and SASEGT. V lost 8 bases to trimming and J lost 3 bases; unmatched junction nucleotides: 9. The CDR3 region has the DNA TGTGCCAGCGGTTCGACAGGGAAAGACTATGGCTACACCTTC. Residues: CASGSTGKDYGYTF.

The genes are TRBV4-1 and TRBJ1-2; D is uncertain. Trimming left V 5 bases short and J 5 bases short, with 9 bases between. The CDR3 is made up of 12 amino acids. Per germline, CDR1 MGHRA and CDR2 YSYEKL. CDR3 in DNA: TGCGCCAGCAGCGGAGCAGATTATGGCTACACCTTC. This codes for CASSGADYGYTF.

This clone appeared a single time. The rearrangement uses TRBV5-1 and TRBJ1-1; D unclear. V gave up 0 bases and J gave up 7 bases, with 13 bases separating them. The CDR3 contains 14 residues. Germline values: CDR1 SGHRS, CDR2 YFSETQ. The CDR3 nucleotides are TGCGCCAGCAGCTTGGACGTGGAGGCGGGTGAAGCTTTCTTT. Residues: CASSLDVEAGEAFF.

The chain is built from TRBV9 and TRBJ2-1; no firm D call. V lost 0 bases and J lost 7, with 11 bases in between. Germline CDR1 is SGDLS and CDR2 is YYNGEE. The CDR3 contains 14 residues. The CDR3 coding sequence is TGTGCCAGCAGCGTAGGGGCAGATGGTAATGAGCAGTTCTTC. Protein: CASSVGADGNEQFF.

V is TRBV27 and J is TRBJ1-4, with a weak D call TRBD1 (5 bases). Trimming shortened V by 0 bases and J by 2 bases, and 7 bases separated the two germline ends. Germline V CDR1 and CDR2: MNHEY, SMNVEV (reference sequence). This CDR3 has 15 amino acids. CDR3 residues: CASSLSHRTNEKLFF. CDR3 bases: TGTGCCAGCAGTTTATCTCACAGGACTAATGAAAAACTGTTTTTT.

J is TRBJ2-7 and V is TRBV5-4; 7 nucleotides align to TRBD2. This CDR3 is built from 13 residues. Germline V CDR1 and CDR2: SGHNT, YYREEE (reference sequence). Losses at the gene ends were 2 bases for V and 3 bases for J; bases not matched to a gene: 2. CDR3 coding DNA: TGTGCCAGCAGCTTCGGACTAGGCTACGAGCAGTACTTC. Translating it yields CASSFGLGYEQYF. Combining the CDR3 with reference TRBV5-4 and TRBJ2-7 gives the whole variable domain ETGVTQSPTHLIKTRGQQVTLRCSSQSGHNTVSWYQQALGQGPQFIFQYYREEENGRGNFPPRFSGLQFPNYSSELNVNALELDDSALYLCASSFGLGYEQYFGPGTRLTVT.

The V and J genes are TRBV7-3 and TRBJ2-3; 7 bases line up with TRBD2. Germline CDR1 SGHTA, CDR2 FQGTGA. After removal of 5 bases from V and 1 base from J, the junction contained 6 bases not matched to a gene. CDR3 size: 15 residues. CDR3 sequence reads: CASSLTSAGTDTQYF. The CDR3, as DNA: TGTGCCAGCAGCCTTACTAGCGCTGGCACAGATACGCAGTATTTT.

CDR3 sequence: CASRQTSGWRNTQYF. As DNA, the CDR3 is TGTGCCAGCAGGCAAACTAGCGGATGGCGGAATACGCAGTATTTT. The V gene is TRBV11-2, the J gene TRBJ2-3; 8 bases match TRBD2. Germline CDR1 reads SGHAT; CDR2 reads FQNNGV. The CDR3 length is 15 residues. Germline trimming cut 6 bases from V and 7 bases from J; bases unmatched to any gene: 12. Variable domain in full (rest from reference TRBV11-2 and TRBJ2-3): EAGVAQSPRYKIIEKRQSVAFWCNPISGHATLYWYQQILGQGPKLLIQFQNNGVVDDSQLPKDRFSAERLKGVDSTLKIQPAKLEDSAVYLCASRQTSGWRNTQYFGPGTRLTVL.

The V and J genes are TRBV6-5 and TRBJ1-4; tentative D call: TRBD1 (6 bases). This CDR3 comprises 13 residues. V dropped 6 bases and J dropped 7 bases, with 12 bases sitting between them. The germline V gene encodes CDR1 MNHEY and CDR2 SVGAGI. DNA of the CDR3: TGTGCCAGCAGCCAGACAGGCCCTGAAAAACTGTTTTTT. As protein: CASSQTGPEKLFF.

This rearrangement joins TRBV5-1 to TRBJ2-2; 7 bases line up with TRBD2. The CDR3 runs 15 residues. Trimming took 0 bases from V and 3 from J; bases not matched to a gene: 2. Germline loops: CDR1 SGHRS, CDR2 YFSETQ. The CDR3 DNA reads as TGCGCCAGCAGCTTGGTTCTAGCGGACACCGGGGAGCTGTTTTTT. This codes for CASSLVLADTGELFF.

V gene TRBV5-1 combines with J gene TRBJ2-1, with D perhaps matching TRBD1 (5 bases). CDR3 length equals 14 residues. From germline, CDR1 is SGHRS and CDR2 YFSETQ. The V end was cut by 4 bases, the J end by 0 bases, with 8 bases between. For the CDR3, the DNA is TGCGCCAGCAGCCCGACAGCCTCCTACAATGAGCAGTTCTTC. This sequence encodes CASSPTASYNEQFF.

The chain couples TRBV4-1 to TRBJ2-5; D is ambiguous. CDR1 is MGHRA, CDR2 YSYEKL, per germline. V was clipped by 0 bases and J by 1 base, with 9 bases between them. CDR3 length equals 15 residues. The CDR3 is CASSQDSRAQETQYF. The CDR3, as DNA: TGCGCCAGCAGCCAAGATTCGCGAGCCCAAGAGACCCAGTACTTC.

The J gene is TRBJ1-1, the V gene TRBV5-1, with D tentatively TRBD1 (5 bases). V lost 4 bases and J lost 0, with 13 bases in between. The CDR3 consists of 15 residues. Germline V CDR1 and CDR2: SGHRS, YFSETQ. CDR3 amino acids: CASSATGGVNTEAFF. For the CDR3, the DNA is TGCGCCAGCAGCGCCACAGGTGGTGTGAACACTGAAGCTTTCTTT.

A few counts support this clone. The chain carries TRBV10-3 and TRBJ2-7, with 7 positions matching TRBD2. Germline CDR1 ENHRY, CDR2 SYGVKD. This CDR3 comprises 13 residues. V was pared by 6 bases and J by 2 bases, with 4 bases of the junction left unmatched. CDR3 bases: TGTGCCATCAGGGGAGCGGGGACCTACGAGCAGTACTTC. It specifies CAIRGAGTYEQYF.

This clone came up once. The sample contains more than one DNA sequence encoding this CDR3. The genes are TRBV9 and TRBJ2-7, with D perhaps TRBD2 (5 bases). V dropped 4 bases and J dropped 10 bases, with 18 bases sitting between them. The CDR3 length is 13 residues. From germline, CDR1 is SGDLS and CDR2 YYNGEE. Here the CDR3 reads CASSRALGSVQYF. The CDR3 region has the DNA TGTGCCAGCAGCCGGGCGCTAGGGAGCGTTCAGTACTTC.

In this sample, this clone turned up a few times. In DNA, the CDR3 is TGTGCCAGCAGCTCAGGGGCAGGGGCCCCCTACGAGCAGTACTTC. It codes for CASSSGAGAPYEQYF. This rearrangement joins TRBV7-2 to TRBJ2-7, with TRBD1 as a possible D gene (6 bases). This CDR3 has 15 amino acids. Germline V CDR1 and CDR2: SGHTA, FQGNSA. The ends were cut back, 4 bases at V and 2 bases at J, with 15 bases in the middle.

Only one count was recorded for this clone. This chain uses TRBV6-1 with TRBJ1-1, with D possibly TRBD1 on 5 matching bases. The CDR3 spans 14 residues. Per germline, CDR1 MNHNS and CDR2 SASEGT. V lost 2 bases and J 6 bases, leaving 13 bases between the germline ends. This chain's CDR3 is CASSEFGGRAEAFF. The CDR3 DNA is TGTGCCAGCAGTGAATTCGGGGGAAGGGCTGAAGCTTTCTTT.